This T cell receptor (beta chain) emerged from a study of shared clonotypes between healthy human individuals. Whole-study context: The donors, a couple of women and a few men, were aged 18 to 49. General observations from the study: Of the naive CD4 clonotypes, around 5% were shared across several donors. Generation probability values for non-shared clonotypes were lower than those for clonotypes shared by all four donors.

TCRdb keeps only in-frame clones here, not all; method: immunoSEQ multiplex PCR. This repertoire shows 2 million to 2.5 million clones, 80% to 95% found once; its top ten account for roughly 0.36%. Note on this clone: The antigen is unknown.

Sequenced: naive CD4+ T cells from PBMCs. Subset here: CD45RA+ positively selected. The origin of this receptor is a man in his late teens or twenties in good health. Some clones in this sample may be carry-over from other donors' samples.

The CDR3 is CASRLGLEGRNQPQHF. The CDR3, as DNA: TGCGCCAGCAGGCTGGGACTTGAAGGGAGGAATCAGCCCCAGCATTTT. The gene calls are TRBV5-1 and TRBJ1-5, with D possibly matching TRBD1 (5 bases). The CDR3 has 16 residues. The germline V gene has CDR1 SGHRS and CDR2 YFSETQ. Trimming took off 5 bases at V and 4 bases at J, with 19 bases between the two ends. The entire variable domain, with the rest obtained from reference TRBV5-1 and TRBJ1-5, is as follows: KAGVTQTPRYLIKTRGQQVTLSCSPISGHRSVSWYQQTPGQGLQFLFEYFSETQRNKGNFPGRFSGRQFSNSRSEMNVSTLELGDSALYLCASRLGLEGRNQPQHFGDGTRLSIL.